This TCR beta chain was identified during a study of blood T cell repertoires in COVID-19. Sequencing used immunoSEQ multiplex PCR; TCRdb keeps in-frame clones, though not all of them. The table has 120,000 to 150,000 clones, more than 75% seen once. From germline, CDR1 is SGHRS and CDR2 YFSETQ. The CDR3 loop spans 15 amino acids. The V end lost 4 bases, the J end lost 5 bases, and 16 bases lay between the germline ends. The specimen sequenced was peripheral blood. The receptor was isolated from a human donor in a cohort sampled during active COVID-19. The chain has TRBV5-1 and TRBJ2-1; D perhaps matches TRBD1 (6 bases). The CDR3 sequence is CASSLGTPGNNEQFF. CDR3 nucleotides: TGCGCCAGCAGCCTAGGGACACCAGGGAACAATGAGCAGTTCTTC.